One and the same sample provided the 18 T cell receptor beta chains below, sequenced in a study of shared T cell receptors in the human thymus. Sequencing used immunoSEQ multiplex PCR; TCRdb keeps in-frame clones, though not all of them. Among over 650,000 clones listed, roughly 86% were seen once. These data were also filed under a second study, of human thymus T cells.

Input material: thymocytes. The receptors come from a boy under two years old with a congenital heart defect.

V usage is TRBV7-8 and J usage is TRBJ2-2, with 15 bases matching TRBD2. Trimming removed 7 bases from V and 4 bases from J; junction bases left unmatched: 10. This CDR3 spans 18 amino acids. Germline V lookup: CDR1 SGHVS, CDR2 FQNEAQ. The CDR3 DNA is TGTGCCAGCACCCATCGGACTAGCGGGGGGGCTGGCACCGGGGAGCTGTTTTTT. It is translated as CASTHRTSGGAGTGELFF.

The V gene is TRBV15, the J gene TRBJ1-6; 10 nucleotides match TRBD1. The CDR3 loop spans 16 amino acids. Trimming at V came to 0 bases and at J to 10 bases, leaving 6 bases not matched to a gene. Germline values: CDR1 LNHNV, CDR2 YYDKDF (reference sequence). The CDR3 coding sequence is TGTGCCACCAGCAGAGATTTTTGGGACAGGGGCTCACCCCTCCACTTT. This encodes CATSRDFWDRGSPLHF. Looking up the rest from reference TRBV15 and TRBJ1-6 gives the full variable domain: DAMVIQNPRYQVTQFGKPVTLSCSQTLNHNVMYWYQQKSSQAPKLLFHYYDKDFNNEADTPDNFQSRRPNTSFCFLDIRSPGLGDTAMYLCATSRDFWDRGSPLHFGNGTRLTVT.

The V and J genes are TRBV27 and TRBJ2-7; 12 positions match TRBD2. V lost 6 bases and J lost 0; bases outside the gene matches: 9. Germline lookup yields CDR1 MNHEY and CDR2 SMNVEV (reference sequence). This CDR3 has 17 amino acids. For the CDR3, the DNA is TGTGCCAGCAGCGCCGGGACTAGCGGGCCGAGCTCCTACGAGCAGTACTTC. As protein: CASSAGTSGPSSYEQYF.

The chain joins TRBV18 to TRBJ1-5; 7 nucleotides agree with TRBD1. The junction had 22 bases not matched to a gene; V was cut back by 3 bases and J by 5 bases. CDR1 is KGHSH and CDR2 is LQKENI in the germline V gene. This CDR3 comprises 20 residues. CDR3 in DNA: TGTGCCAGCTCACCTAACGTCATCATCCGGGACAGCCGCCCCTATCAGCCCCAGCATTTT. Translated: CASSPNVIIRDSRPYQPQHF. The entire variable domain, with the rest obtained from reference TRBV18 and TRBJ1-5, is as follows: NAGVMQNPRHLVRRRGQEARLRCSPMKGHSHVYWYRQLPEEGLKFMVYLQKENIIDESGMPKERFSAEFPKEGPSILRIQQVVRGDSAAYFCASSPNVIIRDSRPYQPQHFGDGTRLSIL.

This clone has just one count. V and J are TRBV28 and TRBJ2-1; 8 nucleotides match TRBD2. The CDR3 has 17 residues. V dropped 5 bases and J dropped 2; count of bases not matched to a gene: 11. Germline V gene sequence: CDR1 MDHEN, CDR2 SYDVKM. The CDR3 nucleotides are TGTGCCAGCAGTACCGGGGATCGGGGGGGAACCTACAATGAGCAGTTCTTC. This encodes CASSTGDRGGTYNEQFF.

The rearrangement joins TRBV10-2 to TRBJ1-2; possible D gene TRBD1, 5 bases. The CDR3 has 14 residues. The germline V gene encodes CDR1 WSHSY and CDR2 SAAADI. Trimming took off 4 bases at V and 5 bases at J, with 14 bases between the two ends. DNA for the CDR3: TGCGCCAGCAGTGTTTTAGGAGGGACTTATGGCTACACCTTC. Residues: CASSVLGGTYGYTF.

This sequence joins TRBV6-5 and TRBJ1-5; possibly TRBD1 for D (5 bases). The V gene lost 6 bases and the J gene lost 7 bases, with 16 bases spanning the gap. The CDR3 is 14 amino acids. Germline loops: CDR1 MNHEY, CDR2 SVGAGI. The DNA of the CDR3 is TGTGCCAGCAGGTTATGGGGGGGTCAGCAGCCCCAGCATTTT. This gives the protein CASRLWGGQQPQHF.

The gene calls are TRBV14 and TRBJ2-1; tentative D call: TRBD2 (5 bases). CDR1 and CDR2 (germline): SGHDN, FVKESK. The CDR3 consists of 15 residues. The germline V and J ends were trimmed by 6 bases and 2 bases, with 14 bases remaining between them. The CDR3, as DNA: TGTGCCAGCAGTCGTCGAGGGAGAACCTACAATGAGCAGTTCTTC. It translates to CASSRRGRTYNEQFF. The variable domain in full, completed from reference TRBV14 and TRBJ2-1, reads EAGVTQFPSHSVIEKGQTVTLRCDPISGHDNLYWYRRVMGKEIKFLLHFVKESKQDESGMPNNRFLAERTGGTYSTLKVQPAELEDSGVYFCASSRRGRTYNEQFFGPGTRLTVL.

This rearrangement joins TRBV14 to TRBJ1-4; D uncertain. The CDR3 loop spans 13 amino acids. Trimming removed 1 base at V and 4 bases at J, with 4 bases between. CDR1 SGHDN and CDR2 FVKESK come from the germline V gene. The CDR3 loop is CASSQARNEKLFF. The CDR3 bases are TGTGCCAGCAGCCAAGCGCGTAATGAAAAACTGTTTTTT.

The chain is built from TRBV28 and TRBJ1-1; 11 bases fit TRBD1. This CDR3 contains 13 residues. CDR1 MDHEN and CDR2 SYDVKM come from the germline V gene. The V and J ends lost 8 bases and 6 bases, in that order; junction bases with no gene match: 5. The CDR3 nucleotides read TGTGCCAGCGGGACAGGGGGGAGGGCTGAAGCTTTCTTT. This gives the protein CASGTGGRAEAFF.

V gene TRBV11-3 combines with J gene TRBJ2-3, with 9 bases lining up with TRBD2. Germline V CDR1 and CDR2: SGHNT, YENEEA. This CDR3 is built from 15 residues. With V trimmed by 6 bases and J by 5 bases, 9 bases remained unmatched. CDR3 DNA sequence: TGTGCCAGCAGGAGGGCGGGAGGGCCTGAAGATACGCAGTATTTT. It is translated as CASRRAGGPEDTQYF.

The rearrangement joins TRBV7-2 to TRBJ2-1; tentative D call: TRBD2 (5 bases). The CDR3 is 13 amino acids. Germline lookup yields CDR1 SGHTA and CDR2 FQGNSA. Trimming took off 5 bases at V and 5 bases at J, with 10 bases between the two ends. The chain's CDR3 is CASSGGLDNEQFF. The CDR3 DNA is TGTGCCAGCAGCGGCGGACTCGACAATGAGCAGTTCTTC.

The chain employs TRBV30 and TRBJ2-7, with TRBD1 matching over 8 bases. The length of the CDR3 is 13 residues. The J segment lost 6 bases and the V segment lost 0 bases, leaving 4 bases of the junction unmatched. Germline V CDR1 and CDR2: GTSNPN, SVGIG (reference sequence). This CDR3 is CAWSVGTGLEQYF. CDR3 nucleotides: TGTGCCTGGAGTGTGGGGACAGGTCTCGAGCAGTACTTC.

CDR3 protein: CASSLGPGIRGYEQYF. The CDR3 nucleotides are TGTGCCAGCAGTTTGGGGCCAGGAATCAGGGGCTACGAGCAGTACTTC. The rearrangement uses TRBV28 and TRBJ2-7, with D perhaps matching TRBD1 (6 bases). Looked up from germline, CDR1 is MDHEN and CDR2 is SYDVKM. V lost 3 bases and J lost 3, with 18 bases in between. The CDR3 length is 16 residues.

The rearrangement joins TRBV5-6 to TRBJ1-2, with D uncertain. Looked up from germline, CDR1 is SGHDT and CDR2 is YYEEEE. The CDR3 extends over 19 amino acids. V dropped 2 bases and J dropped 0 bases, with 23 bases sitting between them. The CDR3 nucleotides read TGTGCCAGCAGCTTTAAGTTCCCACCGACACCAAACTCTAACTATGGCTACACCTTC. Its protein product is CASSFKFPPTPNSNYGYTF.

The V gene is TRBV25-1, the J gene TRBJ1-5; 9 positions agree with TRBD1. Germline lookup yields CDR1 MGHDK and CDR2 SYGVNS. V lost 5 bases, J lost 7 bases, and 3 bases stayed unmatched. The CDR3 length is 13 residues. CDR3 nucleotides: TGTGCCAGCAGTAAGGACAGGGGACAGCCCCAGCATTTT. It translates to CASSKDRGQPQHF.

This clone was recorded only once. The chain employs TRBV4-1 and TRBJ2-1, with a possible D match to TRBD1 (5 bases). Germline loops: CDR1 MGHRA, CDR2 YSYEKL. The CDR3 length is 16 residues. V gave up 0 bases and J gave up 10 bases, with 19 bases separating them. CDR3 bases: TGCGCCAGCAGCCAAGATGAATTAGGGGCAGAATGGGAGCAGTTCTTC. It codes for CASSQDELGAEWEQFF.

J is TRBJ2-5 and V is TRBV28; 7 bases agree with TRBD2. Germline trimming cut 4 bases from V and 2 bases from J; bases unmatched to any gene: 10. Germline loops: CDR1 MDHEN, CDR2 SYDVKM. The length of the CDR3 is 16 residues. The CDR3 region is CASSSRRGKAQETQYF. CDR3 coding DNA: TGTGCCAGCAGTTCAAGGCGGGGGAAAGCACAAGAGACCCAGTACTTC.